The entry that follows covers one T cell receptor (beta chain) sequence. An end of the junction does not agree with germline; a read error may underlie this. The library came from three nested PCR rounds adapted from ARM-PCR protocols. TCRdb ran MiXCR on the multiplex PCR reads and lists one entry per CDR3 protein. Among around 210,000 distinct CDR3 sequences listed, about 71% were seen once. The length of the CDR3 is 13 residues. Germline CDR1 reads SQVTM; CDR2 reads ANQGSEA. These data come from a study of tumor and adjacent non-tumor tissue in lung cancer. No cell sorting was done before RNA was extracted from the tissue. Donors were chemotherapy-naive, newly diagnosed lung cancer surgical patients in China, August–late 2014.

This chain joins TRBV29-1 and TRBJ2-1; 14 positions agree with TRBD2. The sample was lung tumor tissue. The TCR was taken from a man between 60 and 75 years old with non-small cell lung cancer. In nucleotides, the CDR3 is TGCAGGGTTGGGACTAGCGGGAGCAATGAGCAGTTCTTC. Its translation: CRVGTSGSNEQFF.